This is a list of T cell receptor beta chains from one sample in a study of blood T cell repertoires in COVID-19. Only in-frame clones appear in the TCRdb table, and some are missing; sequencing was by immunoSEQ multiplex PCR. The sample lists more than 100,000 clones, 75% to 85% occurring once. Specimen: peripheral blood. The receptors were gathered from a woman aged 80 or older with acute or convalescent COVID-19. Both conserved end residues are part of each CDR3. The order of the fields is V gene, J gene, CDR3 protein.

V gene: TRBV4-3; J gene: TRBJ1-2; CDR3 protein: CASSQAHREGGYTF
V gene: TRBV19; J gene: TRBJ1-2; CDR3 protein: CASRPRRDYGYTF
V gene: TRBV18; J gene: TRBJ2-1; CDR3 protein: CASSPFREDRNEQFF
V gene: TRBV7-2; J gene: TRBJ1-3; CDR3 protein: CASSERQGINTIYF
V gene: TRBV5-1; J gene: TRBJ2-2; CDR3 protein: CASSLGHGDTGELFF
V gene: TRBV6-5; J gene: TRBJ1-2; CDR3 protein: CASTEGQRVKGYTF
V gene: TRBV10-3; J gene: TRBJ2-2; CDR3 protein: CAIRGSGQGHTGELFF
V gene: TRBV15; J gene: TRBJ2-7; CDR3 protein: CATSRDTGPNEQYF
V gene: TRBV11-2; J gene: TRBJ1-2; CDR3 protein: CASSLEGYGYTF
V gene: TRBV6-5; J gene: TRBJ2-7; CDR3 protein: CASSPQGKTYEQYF
V gene: TRBV7-8; J gene: TRBJ2-1; CDR3 protein: CASNPGLAGYNEQFF
V gene: TRBV2; J gene: TRBJ1-2; CDR3 protein: CASVWMGANYGYTF
V gene: TRBV9; J gene: TRBJ1-4; CDR3 protein: CASSRALNEKLFF
V gene: TRBV14; J gene: TRBJ1-1; CDR3 protein: CASSQREGRAFF
V gene: TRBV3-1/TRBV3-2; J gene: TRBJ2-5; CDR3 protein: CASSQDVRTSGGKETQYF
V gene: TRBV18; J gene: TRBJ1-2; CDR3 protein: CASSPPSGSYGYTF
V gene: TRBV7-8; J gene: TRBJ1-2; CDR3 protein: CASSLDLNYGYTF
V gene: TRBV28; J gene: TRBJ2-1; CDR3 protein: CASSLGQTPRGGFF
V gene: TRBV18; J gene: TRBJ1-4; CDR3 protein: CASSPPRGQGGNEKLFF
V gene: TRBV28; J gene: TRBJ1-6; CDR3 protein: CASIPALGNSPLHF
V gene: TRBV7-2; J gene: TRBJ1-2; CDR3 protein: CASSGWASGVNYGYTF
V gene: TRBV6-5; J gene: TRBJ1-3; CDR3 protein: CASSRGASSGNTIYF
V gene: TRBV19; J gene: TRBJ1-1; CDR3 protein: CASSPRTVTEAFF
V gene: TRBV18; J gene: TRBJ2-3; CDR3 protein: CASSERDLLIGGRGPESRDTQYF
V gene: TRBV28; J gene: TRBJ1-2; CDR3 protein: CASSFAGQGADYGYTF
V gene: TRBV12-3/TRBV12-4; J gene: TRBJ1-4; CDR3 protein: CASTLGGDEKLFF
V gene: TRBV19; J gene: TRBJ1-1; CDR3 protein: CASSSQGNTEAFF
V gene: TRBV19; J gene: TRBJ1-5; CDR3 protein: CASSTPGTGAPQHF
V gene: TRBV12-5; J gene: TRBJ2-5; CDR3 protein: CASGLQAGGQETQYF
V gene: TRBV5-1; J gene: TRBJ1-3; CDR3 protein: CASSKGDVSSGNTIYF
V gene: TRBV7-6; J gene: TRBJ2-3; CDR3 protein: CASSLTGQRNLQDTQYF
V gene: TRBV28; J gene: TRBJ2-1; CDR3 protein: CASRDLEREGNEQFF
V gene: TRBV7-2; J gene: TRBJ1-1; CDR3 protein: CASSLAQGGTEAFF
V gene: TRBV2; J gene: TRBJ1-5; CDR3 protein: CASRGQGVSNQPQHF
V gene: TRBV7-8; J gene: TRBJ2-2; CDR3 protein: CASSLAQRGYTGELFF
V gene: TRBV4-1; J gene: TRBJ1-6; CDR3 protein: CASSQDPERGLLHF
V gene: TRBV7-2; J gene: TRBJ1-1; CDR3 protein: CASSLGGLMNTEAFF